This T cell receptor beta chain was obtained from a study of Ad26.COV2.S vaccination and SARS-CoV-2 variants. The overall study: Each vaccinee took Ad26.COV2.S intramuscularly, once or twice 56 days apart. Study results and caveats: Once vaccination had occurred, spike-specific CD8+ and CD4+ T cell responses reportedly showed substantial breadth. People given the vaccine had a wider spike-specific TCR breadth than placebo recipients did.

This sample's treatment: approximately 18 received Ad26.COV2.S at low or high dose, single or two shots; about 5 received placebo; per-sample allocation not given. The samples were gathered on day 63 after the first injection of vaccine or placebo. The donor's status was that of an adult aged 18-55 years in Boston. A note on this clone: Its target is not known.

Only in-frame clones appear in the TCRdb table, and some are missing; sequencing was by immunoSEQ multiplex PCR. This sample has approximately 300,000 clones; around four fifths occur once, and the top ten carry 2.1%. Sequences were derived from peripheral blood, sampled in a trial of Ad26.COV2.S vaccine versus placebo. The origin of this receptor is a person aged 18-60 years who received the Ad26.COV2.S COVID-19 vaccine or a placebo.

The CDR3 sequence: CASSDGASGGYEQYF. DNA of the CDR3: TGTGCCAGCAGCGACGGGGCTAGCGGGGGGTACGAGCAGTACTTC. The chain couples TRBV2 to TRBJ2-7, with 11 bases matching TRBD2. J was trimmed by 4 bases and V by 6 bases; bases with no gene match: 8. There are 15 residues in the CDR3. CDR1 and CDR2 (germline): SNHLY, FYNNEI. The variable domain in full, completed from reference TRBV2 and TRBJ2-7, reads EPEVTQTPSHQVTQMGQEVILRCVPISNHLYFYWYRQILGQKVEFLVSFYNNEISEKSEIFDDQFSVERPDGSNFTLKIRSTKLEDSAMYFCASSDGASGGYEQYFGPGTRLTVT.